The entry that follows covers one T cell receptor (beta chain) sequence. No cognate antigen has been identified for it. Nothing much larger sits one base from this clone, and base qualities are not available. Including the terminal cysteine and phenylalanine, the CDR3 comprises 15 residues. Of the read, only the CDR3 DNA is kept; its 45 bases are in frame from base 1. V sheds 2 bases and J sheds 4 bases, leaving 14 bases between their ends. CDR1 and CDR2 are drawn from the germline V gene: SGHDT, YYEEEE. This sample is part of a study of shared clonotypes between healthy human individuals (dated by TCRdb to between 2020 and 2021). As for the study more broadly: The cohort comprised two women and three men aged 18 to 49 years. Different laboratories and diverse techniques were used to prepare libraries and sequence TCR repertoires, to increase sequencing depth and limit assay-specific biases. Each donor's leukapheresis produced roughly between about 0.9 and 9.5 billion PBMCs. For each donor, CD4 naive and CD4 memory were each given three plates, CD8 naive was given two plates, and CD8 memory was given one plate. Blood TCR repertoires of five healthy adults were deeply sequenced to estimate repertoire size and the extent of clonotype sharing between individuals. Beyond this particular receptor, the publication reports: Rarefaction of sorted-subset datasets indicated incomplete sequencing despite the large sequencing depth. About 4.5% of naive CD4, 3.5% of naive CD8, about 2.5% of memory CD4, and approximately 0.39% of memory CD8 clonotypes were shared across several donors. Compared with non-shared clonotypes, clonotypes shared by all four sorted-subset donors had higher generation probabilities. Only blood was sampled, and tissue TCR repertoires likely differ from those in blood. The small number of donors limited the genetic and exposure-history diversity represented. Estimated clonotype richness was generally larger for naive than for memory subsets. Pairwise subsampling led to the expectation that sequencing depth would affect the degree of clonotype sharing among donors.

Using the deep immunoSEQ assay, multiplex PCR amplified TCR CDR3 regions from genomic DNA. For each cell subset, the extracted genomic DNA was distributed evenly across all wells of several immunoSEQ 96-well plates, and each plate served as one replicate. Each replicate PCR for sorted subsets received about 180 ng genomic DNA, equal to 30,000 or so T cell genomes. Purified libraries were measured with a Qubit 3.0 fluorometer, size-checked on a Bioanalyzer 2100, and measured again with the KAPA Library Quantification kit. Every immunoSEQ 96-well plate was sequenced on a dedicated single-read 150-cycle Illumina NextSeq 550 flow cell. The published analysis was carried out like this. Because the immunoSEQ output included only junctional sequences and no quality scores, the filtering could not be the same as the filtering used for full-length reads. Sequences were annotated with PyIR, a Python wrapper for IgBLAST v1.9, and V/J genes and CDR3 were assigned using IMGT germline references. Any read was removed if the V/J assignment was weak (E-value above 1e-6), the CDR3 was missing, or the read contained stop codons, out-of-frame junctions, or ambiguous translated residues. A V3J clonotype was defined by an identical inferred V gene, J gene, and CDR3 amino acid sequence. Percentage overlap between repertoires was computed as shared unique clonotypes divided by the size of the smaller repertoire. Three approaches were used to assess repertoire richness: RTK rarefaction, the Chao1 estimator, and Recon v2.1 estimates of unobserved clonotypes. Generation probabilities were computed with OLGA for all TCRbeta clonotypes obtained by the gDNA method from several donors. The immuneACCESS repertoire file appears here via TCRdb, limited to in-frame rearrangements. These files lack a portion of the clones; in checked studies, under half of the deficit traces to unresolved V genes, and the cause of the others is not known. V and J calls and clone size are given by that table; D and trimming were obtained from the DNA. This sample is represented by approximately 250,000 clones; just over 65% of them were singletons. Roughly 10% of the sample is held by the ten biggest clonotypes.

The donors were healthy, HIV-negative adults who had no recently reported acute infections or vaccinations. Every donor was a Caucasian adult residing in Nashville, Tennessee, USA. CD4+ T cells were enriched through magnetic negative selection, after which naive cells were positively selected on CD45RA and the remaining negative fraction served as the memory subset. Blood was collected by leukapheresis, and PBMCs were isolated by Ficoll-Histopaque density gradient centrifugation and then cryopreserved in liquid nitrogen vapor phase. Analytical flow cytometry was used to check the purity and quantity of every magnetically sorted T cell population. Genomic DNA was isolated from every sorted fraction and measured by UV absorbance on a Nanodrop 2000c.

The V gene is TRBV5-6 and the J gene is TRBJ2-3; no confident D gene assignment can be made. Input material: memory CD4+ T cells sorted from blood. Reading the label with the study, this specimen's cell subset or site is: CD45RA-negative fraction. This receptor was taken from a man between 25 and 39 years old in good health. The nucleotide sequence is TGTGCCAGCAGCTTTTGGGCCACCGAGGCAGATACGCAGTATTTT. Its coded protein is CASSFWATEADTQYF.